The 32 T cell receptor beta chains given below trace back to one sample, sequenced in a study of T cells after yellow fever vaccination. From the 5' RACE reads, TCRdb called clonotypes with MiXCR, one entry per CDR3 protein. The sample includes about 350,000 distinct CDR3 sequences, about 8.3% of them seen just once. The source was PBMCs, collected 35 to 50 days after the first yellow fever vaccination. The receptors were sampled from a man between 18 and 29 years old who received the YFV17D yellow fever vaccine.

In its sample, this clonotype was seen a few times. V usage is TRBV7-2 and J usage is TRBJ2-1, with 8 bases lining up with TRBD1. CDR3 length equals 16 residues. Germline V lookup: CDR1 SGHTA, CDR2 FQGNSA. The trim removed 0 bases at V and 2 bases at J, leaving 3 bases unmatched. The CDR3 protein is CASSLAGTGAYNEQFF. Written as DNA, the CDR3 is TGTGCCAGCAGCTTAGCGGGGACAGGAGCCTACAATGAGCAGTTCTTC.

Remarks on this clonotype: Sequence at one end of the junction differs from germline and may be a read error. This chain connects TRBV7-2 to TRBJ2-3; no clear D. The CDR3 sequence is 13 residues long. Germline loops: CDR1 SGHTA, CDR2 FQGNSA. The CDR3 DNA sequence: TGTGCCAGCAGTGATTCGTGGTTGGATATGCAGTATTTT. Its translation is CASSDSWLDMQYF.

This clonotype turned up a few times. This chain joins TRBV5-4 and TRBJ2-3; weak D call: TRBD2 (6 bases). Between the trimmed V and J ends, which lost 0 bases and 4 bases, there was a span of 12 bases. In germline, CDR1 is SGHNT, CDR2 YYREEE (reference sequence). This CDR3 spans 15 amino acids. CDR3 protein: CASSLAGGEADTQYF. CDR3 nucleotide sequence: TGTGCCAGCAGCTTGGCCGGGGGAGAGGCAGATACGCAGTATTTT. Filled out from reference TRBV5-4 and TRBJ2-3, the complete variable domain reads ETGVTQSPTHLIKTRGQQVTLRCSSQSGHNTVSWYQQALGQGPQFIFQYYREEENGRGNFPPRFSGLQFPNYSSELNVNALELDDSALYLCASSLAGGEADTQYFGPGTRLTVL.

This sequence joins TRBV7-6 and TRBJ2-7, with D tentatively TRBD2 (5 bases). The germline gives CDR1 SGHVS, CDR2 FNYEAQ. Trimming pared 1 base from V and 5 bases from J, leaving 9 bases between. CDR3 length equals 13 residues. This CDR3 is CASSLGPGNEQYV. CDR3 nucleotides: TGTGCCAGCAGCTTAGGTCCCGGGAACGAGCAGTACGTC.

This clonotype was seen more than once but under ten times. CDR3 coding DNA: TGTGCCAGCAGCTTGGGACTGAGGTATGGCTACACCTTC. Protein product: CASSLGLRYGYTF. J is TRBJ1-2 and V is TRBV5-6, with D unresolved. Trimming took off 0 bases at V and 5 bases at J, with 8 bases between the two ends. The CDR3 loop spans 13 amino acids. Germline V gene lookup returns CDR1 SGHDT and CDR2 YYEEEE.

This clonotype has a handful of counts. Here the CDR3 reads CASSIDGDSLFLGHEQYF. CDR3 coding DNA: TGTGCCAGTAGTATAGATGGGGACAGCCTTTTTTTGGGCCACGAGCAGTACTTC. This sequence joins TRBV19 and TRBJ2-7; 7 bases align to TRBD1. Unmatched junction bases numbered 16, after V lost 0 bases and J lost 5 bases. Germline V CDR1 and CDR2: LNHDA, SQIVND (reference sequence). The CDR3 has 18 amino acids.

The chain is built from TRBV12-3 or TRBV12-4 and TRBJ2-3, with a possible D match to TRBD1 (6 bases). The V end was cut by 4 bases, the J end by 4 bases, with 9 bases between. The CDR3 is 13 residues long. The CDR3 nucleotides read TGTGCCAGCAGTTCACAGGGTTCAGATACGCAGTATTTT. The encoded protein is CASSSQGSDTQYF.

The count of this clonotype is one. The rearrangement joins TRBV12-2 to TRBJ1-1. TRBV12-2 has pseudogene status. The CDR3 has 13 amino acids. The CDR3 region is CASRSGSQTEAFF. In DNA form, the CDR3 reads TGTGCAAGTCGCAGTGGCAGTCAAACTGAAGCTTTCTTT.

J is TRBJ2-5 and V is TRBV27; TRBD2 agrees at 7 bases. With 6 bases clipped from V and 4 bases from J, the junction kept 8 bases outside the gene matches. CDR1 and CDR2 (germline): MNHEY, SMNVEV (reference sequence). The CDR3 is 14 residues long. The CDR3 region has the DNA TGTGCCAGCAGCGTGTCCGCGGGGGTAGAGACCCAGTACTTC. It specifies CASSVSAGVETQYF.

This clonotype was seen only a few times. The chain recombines TRBV9 with TRBJ2-4; 7 positions match TRBD1. Germline-derived CDR1 and CDR2 are SGDLS and YYNGEE. V shed 3 bases, J shed 1 base, and the junction held 4 bases outside the gene matches. This CDR3 comprises 15 residues. CDR3 sequence (DNA): TGTGCCAGCAGCGCACAGGGGAAGGCCAAAAACATTCAGTACTTC. The encoded protein is CASSAQGKAKNIQYF.

The chain couples TRBV6-5 to TRBJ2-1; tentative D call: TRBD2 (5 bases). Germline values: CDR1 MNHEY, CDR2 SVGAGI. The CDR3 is 15 amino acids. V lost 3 bases, J lost 6 bases, and 15 bases lay in between. This chain's CDR3 is CASSYYPGRGNEQFF. DNA of the CDR3: TGTGCCAGCAGTTATTACCCGGGTCGGGGCAATGAGCAGTTCTTC.

The rearrangement links TRBV5-4 to TRBJ2-4; unclear D gene. Germline-derived CDR1 and CDR2 are SGHNT and YYREEE (reference sequence). Deletions cut 0 bases from V and 0 bases from J, with 22 bases between. The CDR3 consists of 20 residues. The CDR3 here is CASSLERRRVNPLAKNIQYF. The CDR3 DNA reads as TGTGCCAGCAGCTTGGAGCGCCGCCGGGTAAACCCGTTAGCCAAAAACATTCAGTACTTC.

This clonotype has just a few counts. This chain uses TRBV12-3 or TRBV12-4 with TRBJ1-5, with D unclear. This CDR3 region has 12 residues. Trimming stripped 7 bases from V and 3 bases from J, with 7 bases between. The CDR3 spells CASTGSNQPQHF. Here the CDR3 DNA reads TGTGCCAGCACGGGGTCCAATCAGCCCCAGCATTTT.

In its sample, this clonotype was seen many times. The V call is TRBV12-3 or TRBV12-4, the J call TRBJ1-4; TRBD1 matches 7 bases. The J segment lost 7 bases and the V segment lost 5 bases, leaving 7 bases of the junction unmatched. This CDR3 has 14 amino acids. DNA of the CDR3: TGTGCCAGCAGTCGGGACAGAAGGAGTGAAAAACTGTTTTTT. This translates into CASSRDRRSEKLFF.

This clonotype was seen only a few times. This chain uses TRBV25-1 with TRBJ1-2, with D uncertain. The CDR3 is made up of 11 amino acids. Germline V gene data show CDR1 as MGHDK and CDR2 as SYGVNS. V lost 0 bases to trimming and J lost 11 bases, with 7 bases between them. In DNA form, the CDR3 reads TGTGCCAGCAGTGAATATGAGAGATACACCTTC. Its translation is CASSEYERYTF.

This clonotype was observed a few times. The chain is built from TRBV7-9 and TRBJ2-3, with 8 bases lining up with TRBD2. The germline V gene encodes CDR1 SEHNR and CDR2 FQNEAQ (reference sequence). The trim removed 4 bases at V and 2 bases at J, leaving 5 bases unmatched. The CDR3 runs to 15 residues. The CDR3 DNA reads TGTGCCAGCAGCTCACCAGCGGGGGACACAGATACGCAGTATTTT. Protein: CASSSPAGDTDTQYF.

This clonotype has a count of ten or more. The chain carries TRBV5-1 and TRBJ2-1, with D uncertain. From germline, CDR1 is SGHRS and CDR2 YFSETQ. V was clipped by 0 bases and J by 13 bases, with 23 bases between them. This CDR3 has 16 residues. The CDR3 protein is CASSLDPLSAAPVQFF. For the CDR3, the DNA is TGCGCCAGCAGCTTGGACCCCTTGTCGGCTGCGCCGGTCCAGTTCTTC.

This clonotype appeared a single time. A read error may produce the germline difference seen at one junction end. The chain links TRBV7-9 to TRBJ2-1; D call uncertain. Germline CDR1 is SEHNR and CDR2 is FQNEAQ (reference sequence). This CDR3 is 12 amino acids long. CDR3 sequence: CASCLGDNEQFF. DNA for the CDR3: TGTGCCAGCTGCTTAGGCGACAATGAGCAGTTCTTC. Filled out from reference TRBV7-9 and TRBJ2-1, the complete variable domain reads DTGVSQNPRHKITKRGQNVTFRCDPISEHNRLYWYRQTLGQGPEFLTYFQNEAQLEKSRLLSDRFSAERPKGSFSTLEIQRTEQGDSAMYLCASCLGDNEQFFGPGTRLTVL.

This clonotype has a handful of counts. The V and J genes are TRBV5-5 and TRBJ2-1; D gene ambiguous. The length of the CDR3 is 15 residues. Deletions cut 0 bases from V and 5 bases from J, with 12 bases between. Germline assignment: CDR1 SGHKS and CDR2 YYEKEE (reference sequence). The CDR3 DNA sequence: TGTGCCAGCAGCTTGGAGGCTAGGACGCACAATGAGCAGTTCTTC. Amino acid sequence: CASSLEARTHNEQFF.

The genes are TRBV9 and TRBJ2-3, with 10 positions matching TRBD2. The CDR3 is 17 residues long. The germline CDR1 and CDR2 sequences are SGDLS and YYNGEE. J lost 7 bases, V lost 0 bases, and 11 bases had no gene match. Here the CDR3 reads CASSVGPSGGVLNTQYF. The CDR3 DNA reads TGTGCCAGCAGCGTAGGACCTAGCGGGGGCGTTCTTAATACGCAGTATTTT.

The rearrangement links TRBV4-1 to TRBJ2-1; 9 bases agree with TRBD1. Germline V gene sequence: CDR1 MGHRA, CDR2 YSYEKL. V lost 4 bases, J lost 3 bases, and 10 bases stayed unmatched. This CDR3 has 17 amino acids. For the CDR3, the DNA is TGCGCCAGCAGCCCTAGACCGGGACAGGGAGACTACAATGAGCAGTTCTTC. The encoded protein is CASSPRPGQGDYNEQFF.

This clonotype was counted only a few times. The V call is TRBV7-2, the J call TRBJ2-1, with 8 positions matching TRBD2. The CDR3 sequence is 15 residues long. Germline lookup yields CDR1 SGHTA and CDR2 FQGNSA. J was trimmed by 6 bases and V by 4 bases; bases with no gene match: 8. CDR3 bases: TGTGCCAGCAGCTCCCCACGGGGGGGCTTCAATGAGCAGTTCTTC. Translated, it gives CASSSPRGGFNEQFF. Full variable domain (remainder filled in from reference TRBV7-2 and TRBJ2-1): GAGVSQSPSNKVTEKGKDVELRCDPISGHTALYWYRQSLGQGLEFLIYFQGNSAPDKSGLPSDRFSAERTGGSVSTLTIQRTQQEDSAVYLCASSSPRGGFNEQFFGPGTRLTVL.

This clonotype showed up just a few times. V gene TRBV5-1 combines with J gene TRBJ2-1; 8 bases align to TRBD1. The junction had 6 bases not matched to a gene; V was cut back by 7 bases and J by 6 bases. This CDR3 region has 13 residues. Germline loops: CDR1 SGHRS, CDR2 YFSETQ. The CDR3 DNA is TGCGCCAGCCGATTAGGACAGGGCAATGAGCAGTTCTTC. Protein product: CASRLGQGNEQFF.

This clonotype was observed a few times. The rearrangement links TRBV5-6 to TRBJ2-1; 10 bases match TRBD1. With 3 bases clipped from V and 10 bases from J, the junction kept 4 bases outside the gene matches. CDR1 and CDR2 from the germline V gene are SGHDT and YYEEEE. The CDR3 runs to 13 residues. In DNA, the CDR3 is TGTGCCAGCAGCTGGGGACAGGGGAGAGAGCAGTTCTTC. It specifies CASSWGQGREQFF.

This chain's CDR3 is CASSLTGVGQPQHF. CDR3 coding DNA: TGCGCCAGCAGCTTGACTGGTGTGGGTCAGCCCCAGCATTTT. This chain connects TRBV5-1 to TRBJ1-5; D is unclear. There are 14 residues in the CDR3. Trimming shortened V by 1 base and J by 6 bases, and 11 bases separated the two germline ends. Germline V CDR1 and CDR2: SGHRS, YFSETQ.

This clonotype was picked up many times. As DNA, the CDR3 is TGCGCCAGCAGCGGGGGGACAGGAGGGGATACGCAGTATTTT. Encoded protein: CASSGGTGGDTQYF. This chain connects TRBV5-1 to TRBJ2-3; 8 bases align to TRBD1. The V gene end was trimmed by 4 bases and the J gene end by 6 bases; junction bases not matched to a gene: 7. This CDR3 has 14 residues. Germline V gene lookup returns CDR1 SGHRS and CDR2 YFSETQ.

In this sample, this clonotype turned up many times. The genes are TRBV7-8 and TRBJ2-1; 10 bases match TRBD2. CDR1 and CDR2 (germline): SGHVS, FQNEAQ. The CDR3 contains 18 residues. J was trimmed by 5 bases and V by 2 bases; bases with no gene match: 12. Here the CDR3 reads CASSLLRGPGLAHNEQFF. The CDR3 DNA sequence: TGTGCCAGCAGCTTACTAAGGGGACCGGGACTAGCGCACAATGAGCAGTTCTTC.

The chain carries TRBV7-2 and TRBJ2-7; D is perhaps TRBD2 (7 bases). The CDR3 sequence is 14 residues long. The V end lost 7 bases, the J end lost 5 bases, and 18 bases lay between the germline ends. Looked up from germline, CDR1 is SGHTA and CDR2 is FQGNSA. The CDR3 reads CASTLGGAVDEQYF. The CDR3 DNA reads as TGTGCCAGCACCTTGGGGGGGGCTGTCGACGAGCAGTACTTC.

This chain uses TRBV4-2 with TRBJ1-1; no reliable D call. Germline CDR1 and CDR2: LGHNA and YNFKEQ. The CDR3 spans 13 residues. The V gene lost 0 bases and the J gene lost 4 bases, with 6 bases spanning the gap. CDR3 loop: CASSQDMGTEAFF. The CDR3, as DNA: TGTGCCAGCAGCCAAGATATGGGCACTGAAGCTTTCTTT.

This clonotype was recorded many times. This sequence joins TRBV7-2 and TRBJ1-6; TRBD1 aligns across 8 bases. Trimming cost V 4 bases and J 5 bases; bases outside gene matches: 4. This CDR3 region has 15 residues. Germline loops: CDR1 SGHTA, CDR2 FQGNSA. The CDR3 nucleotides are TGTGCCAGCAGCTGGGGACAGGCCGATAATTCACCCCTCCACTTT. This translates into CASSWGQADNSPLHF.

This clonotype was picked up a small number of times. The chain joins TRBV13 to TRBJ2-3; 9 bases map to TRBD2. CDR3 length: 15 amino acids. Per germline, CDR1 PRHDT and CDR2 FYEKMQ (reference sequence). Germline trimming cut 6 bases from V and 8 bases from J; bases unmatched to any gene: 12. CDR3 DNA: TGTGCCAGCAGTTCGGCGGGGGGGCCAATCGGTACGCAGTATTTT. Amino acids: CASSSAGGPIGTQYF.

CDR3: CARSRLLGTGSYEQYF. CDR3 DNA sequence: TGTGCCAGAAGCCGTCTCTTAGGGACAGGCTCCTACGAGCAGTACTTC. V gene TRBV28 combines with J gene TRBJ2-7; 8 nucleotides align to TRBD1. CDR3 length equals 16 residues. Germline CDR1 and CDR2: MDHEN and SYDVKM. Germline trimming cut 9 bases from V and 0 bases from J; bases unmatched to any gene: 13.